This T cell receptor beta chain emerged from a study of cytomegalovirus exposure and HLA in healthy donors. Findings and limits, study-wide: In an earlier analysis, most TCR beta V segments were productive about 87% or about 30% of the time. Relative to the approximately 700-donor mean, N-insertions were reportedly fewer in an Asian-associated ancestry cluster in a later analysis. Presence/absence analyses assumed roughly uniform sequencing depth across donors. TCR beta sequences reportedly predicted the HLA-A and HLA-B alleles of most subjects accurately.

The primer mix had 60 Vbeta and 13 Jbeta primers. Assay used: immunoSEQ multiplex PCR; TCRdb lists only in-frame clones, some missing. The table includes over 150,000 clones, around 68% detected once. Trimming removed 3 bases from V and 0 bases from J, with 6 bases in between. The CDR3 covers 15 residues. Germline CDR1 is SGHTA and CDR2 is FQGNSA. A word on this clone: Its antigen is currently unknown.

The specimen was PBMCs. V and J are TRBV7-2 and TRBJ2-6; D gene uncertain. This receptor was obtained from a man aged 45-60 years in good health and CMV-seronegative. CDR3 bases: TGTGCCAGCAGCTTCACACCCTCTGGGGCCAACGTCCTGACTTTC. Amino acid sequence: CASSFTPSGANVLTF.